This T cell receptor (beta chain) stems from a study of cytomegalovirus exposure and HLA in healthy donors. Study context: Membership in the Caucasian-associated ancestry cluster was found for 65% to 85% of nearly 400 genotyped donors. Study-level results: A list of approximately 160 TCR beta chains associated with cytomegalovirus was given.

Vbeta (60) and Jbeta (13) primers were used in the PCR. Libraries were prepared by immunoSEQ multiplex PCR; TCRdb keeps only in-frame clonotypes and omits some of them. The data hold 150,000 to 200,000 clones, with about 75% observed a single time. Note on this clone: Its antigen is undetermined.

As for the donors, each was a healthy bone marrow donor. CDR3 length: 13 residues. In germline, CDR1 is SGHTA, CDR2 FQGNSA. Trimming took off 1 base at V and 4 bases at J, with 8 bases between the two ends. The chain recombines TRBV7-2 with TRBJ2-7, with D possibly being TRBD2 (5 bases). Sequencing was carried out using PBMCs. This clonotype was sampled from a man aged 45-65 years in good health and CMV-seropositive. The CDR3 coding sequence is TGTGCCAGCAGCTTAGAGAGGGTTTACGAGCAGTACTTC. Translating gives CASSLERVYEQYF.